The clone carrying this T cell receptor (beta chain) was recorded many times. The antigen remains undetermined. This entry comes from a study of regulatory T cells in long-lasting Graves disease. Arm-PCR of CDR3 regions and iRepertoire HTBI primers were the basis on which TCR beta libraries were built. TCRdb independently ran MiXCR on the multiplex PCR reads; one entry per CDR3 protein. Of some 230,000 distinct CDR3 sequences listed, approximately 20% were seen once; the top ten hold roughly a fifth. Whole-study findings and limits: Relative to newly diagnosed Graves' patients, persistent ones had lower TCR diversity.

The time point was: newly diagnosed GD, antithyroid drugs for less than 3 months. The authors made the TCR library using RNA they extracted from PBMCs. In each case, Graves' disease was diagnosed per American Thyroid Association guidelines. A volume of 7 to 9.5 milliliters of peripheral blood was collected in EDTA tubes. This TCR was recovered from a female donor with Graves disease. The source was peripheral blood mononuclear cells (PBMCs), collected at new diagnosis, from a patient treated with antithyroid drugs.

This CDR3 is CASSVLLGDEQFF. The CDR3 DNA reads as TGTGCCAGCAGCGTTTTGCTTGGGGATGAGCAGTTCTTC. The chain recombines TRBV9 with TRBJ2-1; no clear D. CDR1 is SGDLS and CDR2 is YYNGEE in the germline V gene. Trimming stripped 2 bases from V and 8 bases from J, with 11 bases between. The CDR3 sequence is 13 residues long.